The 21 T cell receptor beta chains below come from one sample, sequenced in a study of T cell responses to AZD1222 COVID-19 vaccine. Sequencing used immunoSEQ multiplex PCR; TCRdb keeps in-frame clones, though not all of them. In the table there are 90,000 to 120,000 clones, approximately 89% of which are singletons. The input for sequencing was peripheral blood, taken on day 0 of MenACWY control vaccination. These receptors all stem from an adult in good health.

The V call is TRBV5-1, the J call TRBJ1-4, with TRBD1 matching over 9 bases. The germline CDR1 and CDR2 sequences are SGHRS and YFSETQ. The CDR3 runs 15 residues. J lost 8 bases, V lost 0 bases, and 5 bases had no gene match. The CDR3 nucleotides are TGCGCCAGCAGCTTGGCCGGGACAGGGAGGGAAAAACTGTTTTTT. Its translation: CASSLAGTGREKLFF. Full variable domain (missing parts from reference TRBV5-1 and TRBJ1-4): KAGVTQTPRYLIKTRGQQVTLSCSPISGHRSVSWYQQTPGQGLQFLFEYFSETQRNKGNFPGRFSGRQFSNSRSEMNVSTLELGDSALYLCASSLAGTGREKLFFGSGTQLSVL.

The V and J genes are TRBV7-2 and TRBJ2-5; D unresolved. V lost 5 bases and J 2 bases, leaving 3 bases between the germline ends. The germline gives CDR1 SGHTA, CDR2 FQGNSA. CDR3 length: 11 residues. CDR3 in amino acids: CASSVQETQYF. The CDR3 nucleotides are TGTGCCAGCAGCGTGCAAGAGACCCAGTACTTC.

The rearrangement uses TRBV11-2 and TRBJ1-1, with D possibly being TRBD1 (6 bases). The CDR3 has 15 amino acids. The germline V and J ends were trimmed by 4 bases and 1 base, with 13 bases remaining between them. Germline V gene lookup returns CDR1 SGHAT and CDR2 FQNNGV. The CDR3 coding sequence is TGTGCCAGCAGCTACAACAGGGTGGGGAACACTGAAGCTTTCTTT. Its translation is CASSYNRVGNTEAFF.

This chain connects TRBV11-2 to TRBJ2-7, with no clear D. Trimming stripped 0 bases from V and 0 bases from J, with 3 bases between. The CDR3 has 13 amino acids. Germline V gene lookup returns CDR1 SGHAT and CDR2 FQNNGV. CDR3 loop: CASSLEHSYEQYF. The CDR3 DNA is TGTGCCAGCAGCTTAGAACACTCCTACGAGCAGTACTTC.

The rearrangement joins TRBV5-1 to TRBJ1-1; possibly TRBD1 for D (6 bases). Germline V gene sequence: CDR1 SGHRS, CDR2 YFSETQ. V gave up 5 bases and J gave up 0 bases, with 11 bases separating them. CDR3 length: 14 residues. Here the CDR3 DNA reads TGCGCCAGCAGGACACAGGGTGTGAACACTGAAGCTTTCTTT. Encoded protein: CASRTQGVNTEAFF.

V and J are TRBV7-9 and TRBJ2-7, with D possibly TRBD2 on 6 matching bases. The CDR3 runs to 14 residues. The germline gives CDR1 SEHNR, CDR2 FQNEAQ (reference sequence). Trimming took 1 base from V and 1 from J, leaving 8 bases between them. The CDR3 bases are TGTGCCAGCAGCTTAGGACGGGGGTCCTACGAGCAGTACTTC. Its translation: CASSLGRGSYEQYF. The complete variable domain, with remaining parts taken from reference TRBV7-9 and TRBJ2-7, reads DTGVSQNPRHKITKRGQNVTFRCDPISEHNRLYWYRQTLGQGPEFLTYFQNEAQLEKSRLLSDRFSAERPKGSFSTLEIQRTEQGDSAMYLCASSLGRGSYEQYFGPGTRLTVT.

The chain recombines TRBV18 with TRBJ1-2; D perhaps matches TRBD1 (6 bases). Looked up from germline, CDR1 is KGHSH and CDR2 is LQKENI. Trimming removed 5 bases from V and 0 bases from J, with 16 bases in between. The CDR3 runs to 16 residues. The CDR3 DNA reads TGTGCCAGCTCAGAGCAGGGGATCCCCACTAACTATGGCTACACCTTC. This codes for CASSEQGIPTNYGYTF.

This chain joins TRBV7-2 and TRBJ1-2; D unresolved. Trimming pared 1 base from V and 4 bases from J, leaving 13 bases between. The CDR3 loop spans 15 amino acids. Germline-derived CDR1 and CDR2 are SGHTA and FQGNSA. The CDR3 DNA is TGTGCCAGCAGCTTAGTTTCAGGCCCTGGCTATGGCTACACCTTC. This gives the protein CASSLVSGPGYGYTF.

The chain couples TRBV5-1 to TRBJ2-7; no firm D call. The germline gives CDR1 SGHRS, CDR2 YFSETQ. Trimming pared 6 bases from V and 6 bases from J, leaving 10 bases between. CDR3 length: 11 residues. The CDR3 sequence is CASTDSFEQYF. The CDR3 DNA reads as TGCGCCAGCACCGACTCTTTCGAGCAGTACTTC.

The chain combines TRBV5-6 with TRBJ1-4; no clear D. The germline gives CDR1 SGHDT, CDR2 YYEEEE. Trimming removed 4 bases from V and 6 bases from J, with 13 bases in between. This CDR3 region has 14 residues. The CDR3 reads CASSQFFSDEKLFF. In DNA form, the CDR3 reads TGTGCCAGCAGCCAATTTTTCAGTGATGAAAAACTGTTTTTT. Looking up the rest from reference TRBV5-6 and TRBJ1-4 gives the full variable domain: DAGVTQSPTHLIKTRGQQVTLRCSPKSGHDTVSWYQQALGQGPQFIFQYYEEEERQRGNFPDRFSGHQFPNYSSELNVNALLLGDSALYLCASSQFFSDEKLFFGSGTQLSVL.

The rearrangement links TRBV27 to TRBJ1-1, with D perhaps TRBD1 (6 bases). This CDR3 has 14 residues. The V end lost 2 bases, the J end lost 6 bases, and 13 bases lay between the germline ends. From germline, CDR1 is MNHEY and CDR2 SMNVEV (reference sequence). The CDR3 region is CASSLVGGRAEAFF. In DNA form, the CDR3 reads TGTGCCAGCAGTTTAGTTGGGGGGCGGGCTGAAGCTTTCTTT.

This clone was found once. The genes are TRBV27 and TRBJ1-5; 7 bases fit TRBD1. The CDR3 loop spans 15 amino acids. J lost 2 bases, V lost 0 bases, and 1 base had no gene match. CDR1 and CDR2 from the germline V gene are MNHEY and SMNVEV (reference sequence). The CDR3 nucleotides read TGTGCCAGCAGTTTATCGGGGACAGGCAATCAGCCCCAGCATTTT. Protein: CASSLSGTGNQPQHF.

The chain combines TRBV15 with TRBJ1-5; 10 bases line up with TRBD1. J gave up 7 bases and V 3 bases, and 9 bases lay outside the gene matches. Germline CDR1 LNHNV, CDR2 YYDKDF (reference sequence). This CDR3 is 16 amino acids long. The CDR3 loop is CATSRGRDRGEQPQHF. CDR3 nucleotide sequence: TGTGCCACCAGCAGGGGCCGGGACAGGGGAGAGCAGCCCCAGCATTTT. Together with reference TRBV15 and TRBJ1-5, the CDR3 gives the full variable domain: DAMVIQNPRYQVTQFGKPVTLSCSQTLNHNVMYWYQQKSSQAPKLLFHYYDKDFNNEADTPDNFQSRRPNTSFCFLDIRSPGLGDTAMYLCATSRGRDRGEQPQHFGDGTRLSIL.

This clone was seen once. The chain joins TRBV11-3 to TRBJ2-5, with 7 nucleotides matching TRBD1. The ends lost 5 bases at V and 1 base at J; junction bases unmatched: 4. Germline V gene data show CDR1 as SGHNT and CDR2 as YENEEA. This CDR3 comprises 14 residues. The CDR3 DNA follows: TGTGCCAGCAGCCTAGGGGGCAGCCAAGAGACCCAGTACTTC. Protein: CASSLGGSQETQYF.

This chain links TRBV18 with TRBJ1-3; D is possibly TRBD1 (6 bases). There are 13 residues in the CDR3. The V and J ends lost 2 bases and 4 bases respectively, with 6 bases between them. Germline loops: CDR1 KGHSH, CDR2 LQKENI. The CDR3 nucleotides are TGTGCCAGCTCACCAGGGGGCGGAAACACCATATATTTT. It yields the protein CASSPGGGNTIYF.

The chain couples TRBV5-1 to TRBJ2-1; 10 nucleotides line up with TRBD2. The trim removed 5 bases at V and 6 bases at J, leaving 5 bases unmatched. The CDR3 is 14 residues long. Germline V CDR1 and CDR2: SGHRS, YFSETQ. The CDR3 coding sequence is TGCGCCAGCAGAGGAACTAGCGGGGCCAATGAGCAGTTCTTC. Its translation: CASRGTSGANEQFF.

The chain has TRBV4-3 and TRBJ2-7; D unresolved. Trimming pared 0 bases from V and 6 bases from J, leaving 18 bases between. The CDR3 runs 16 residues. CDR1 and CDR2 (germline): LGHNA, YSLEER. The CDR3 nucleotides are TGCGCCAGCAGCCAAGATCTACTTCCCGCTGTAGGCGAGCAGTACTTC. It encodes CASSQDLLPAVGEQYF.

The chain joins TRBV29-1 to TRBJ2-7; tentatively, D is TRBD2 (6 bases). From germline, CDR1 is SQVTM and CDR2 ANQGSEA. Between the trimmed V and J ends, which lost 7 bases and 2 bases, there was a span of 15 bases. This CDR3 is 13 amino acids long. The CDR3: CSASGVITYEQYF. For the CDR3, the DNA is TGCAGCGCTTCGGGGGTGATTACCTACGAGCAGTACTTC.

This chain uses TRBV5-1 with TRBJ2-1, with 8 bases identical to TRBD1. Per germline, CDR1 SGHRS and CDR2 YFSETQ. CDR3 length: 15 amino acids. With 8 bases clipped from V and 0 bases from J, the junction kept 7 bases outside the gene matches. CDR3: CASHQTGDSYNEQFF. The DNA for the CDR3 is TGCGCCAGTCACCAGACAGGGGACTCCTACAATGAGCAGTTCTTC.

This chain links TRBV2 with TRBJ2-1; the D gene is possibly TRBD1 (6 bases). In germline, CDR1 is SNHLY, CDR2 FYNNEI. Trimming removed 7 bases from V and 2 bases from J, with 9 bases in between. CDR3 length equals 13 residues. This CDR3 is CASTGVTYNEQFF. The CDR3 bases are TGTGCCAGCACAGGGGTAACCTACAATGAGCAGTTCTTC.

The chain joins TRBV27 to TRBJ1-2, with D possibly matching TRBD1 (5 bases). The CDR3 sequence is 13 residues long. Deletions cut 3 bases from V and 7 bases from J, with 12 bases between. The germline CDR1 and CDR2 sequences are MNHEY and SMNVEV (reference sequence). DNA for the CDR3: TGTGCCAGCAGTTTTTCAGGGCGGCGTGGCTACACCTTC. Translation: CASSFSGRRGYTF.